Listed here is a single T cell receptor beta chain. Its antigen remains unknown. Samples each yielded at least 5 micrograms of total RNA. The length of the CDR3 is 14 residues. V lost 5 bases to trimming and J lost 8 bases; unmatched junction nucleotides: 5. The germline CDR1 and CDR2 sequences are GTSNPN and SVGIG (reference sequence). These data belong to a study of blood T cells in healthy people across ages. General observations from the study: Correlation between TCR beta diversity and naive T cell percentage was strong. Diversity was higher, and naive CD4+ cells more numerous, in long-lived donors than in aged donors.

Primers used in a second PCR of roughly 7 to 11 cycles were a sample-barcoded 5' primer and a J-beta primer mix. Each cDNA molecule carried a tag from a template-switch adaptor that contained 12 random nucleotides. TCRdb redid the calling of the 5' RACE reads with MiXCR, one entry per CDR3 protein. The table records 1.5 million to 2 million distinct CDR3 sequences, 28% of them present only once. Sequenced: blood. The J gene is TRBJ2-1, the V gene TRBV30; 14 bases are a match to TRBD2. This sequence was found in a woman in her 30s in good health. As DNA, the CDR3 is TGTGCCTGGTGGACTAGCGGGAGGTCGGATGAGCAGTTCTTC. Translating it yields CAWWTSGRSDEQFF. The full variable domain, in which reference TRBV30 and TRBJ2-1 provide the parts outside the CDR3, is SQTIHQWPATLVQPVGSPLSLECTVEGTSNPNLYWYRQAAGRGLQLLFYSVGIGQISSEVPQNLSASRPQDRQFILSSKKLLLSDSGFYLCAWWTSGRSDEQFFGPGTRLTVL.